The 18 T cell receptor beta chains in this list originate from one sample, sequenced in a study of CD4+ T cells in melanoma. TCRdb keeps only in-frame clones here, not all; method: immunoSEQ multiplex PCR. Of some 10,000 clones in the sample, approximately 71% are singletons; the top ten hold about 11%. The source material was cells from a culture (not recorded whether cultured in vitro). These receptors originate from a human donor with melanoma.

This clone came up a few times. The chain has TRBV30 and TRBJ1-1, with TRBD1 matching over 7 bases. Germline V gene sequence: CDR1 GTSNPN, CDR2 SVGIG (reference sequence). V was clipped by 3 bases and J by 0 bases; unmatched bases: 1. This CDR3 is built from 13 residues. The CDR3 nucleotides are TGTGCCTGGAGAACAGGGGTGAACACTGAAGCTTTCTTT. Translation gives CAWRTGVNTEAFF.

This chain connects TRBV2 to TRBJ2-7; D may be TRBD1 (6 bases). This CDR3 contains 15 residues. Per germline, CDR1 SNHLY and CDR2 FYNNEI. V lost 6 bases and J lost 3, with 18 bases in between. The CDR3 region has the DNA TGTGCCAGCAGCTACTACACGGGACAACACTACGAGCAGTACTTC. As protein: CASSYYTGQHYEQYF. Full variable domain (rest looked up from reference TRBV2 and TRBJ2-7): EPEVTQTPSHQVTQMGQEVILRCVPISNHLYFYWYRQILGQKVEFLVSFYNNEISEKSEIFDDQFSVERPDGSNFTLKIRSTKLEDSAMYFCASSYYTGQHYEQYFGPGTRLTVT.

The rearrangement joins TRBV6-1 to TRBJ1-5; 7 bases match TRBD1. Germline V gene sequence: CDR1 MNHNS, CDR2 SASEGT. The CDR3 has 17 residues. V lost 3 bases and J lost 7; bases outside the gene matches: 15. The CDR3 protein is CASSEVPNRGDGQPQHF. In DNA, the CDR3 is TGTGCCAGCAGTGAGGTCCCCAACAGGGGAGACGGGCAGCCCCAGCATTTT.

The rearrangement joins TRBV7-9 to TRBJ2-5, with TRBD2 identical over 11 bases. The CDR3 runs to 17 residues. Trimming cost V 3 bases and J 2 bases; bases outside gene matches: 8. Germline lookup yields CDR1 SEHNR and CDR2 FQNEAQ (reference sequence). CDR3 DNA: TGTGCCAGCAGCTTCCACCTACTAGCGGGGGTTCAAGAGACCCAGTACTTC. Amino acid sequence: CASSFHLLAGVQETQYF.

J is TRBJ1-4 and V is TRBV5-1; no firm D call. Germline V gene data show CDR1 as SGHRS and CDR2 as YFSETQ. Deletions cut 5 bases from V and 0 bases from J, with 11 bases between. The CDR3 has 15 residues. CDR3 nucleotides: TGCGCCAGCAGACGGGCTCTCTCAACTAATGAAAAACTGTTTTTT. This encodes CASRRALSTNEKLFF.

The chain has TRBV30 and TRBJ2-1, with D unresolved. Trimming removed 5 bases at V and 9 bases at J, with 11 bases between. Germline-derived CDR1 and CDR2 are GTSNPN and SVGIG (reference sequence). This CDR3 is 11 amino acids long. The DNA of the CDR3 is TGTGCCTGGTCTCCTGCTTTTGAGCAGTTCTTC. The encoded protein is CAWSPAFEQFF.

The genes are TRBV5-1 and TRBJ2-7; D unclear. CDR3 length equals 14 residues. CDR1 and CDR2 (germline): SGHRS, YFSETQ. The germline V and J ends were trimmed by 0 bases and 2 bases, with 9 bases remaining between them. The CDR3 here is CASSLGDTAYEQYF. The CDR3 nucleotides are TGCGCCAGCAGCTTGGGCGATACGGCCTACGAGCAGTACTTC.

The genes are TRBV6-6 and TRBJ2-1; 7 nucleotides match TRBD1. CDR3 length: 14 residues. V shed 4 bases, J shed 6 bases, and the junction held 6 bases outside the gene matches. The germline CDR1 and CDR2 sequences are MNHNY and SVGAGI (reference sequence). In DNA form, the CDR3 reads TGTGCCAGCAGTTCGGGACAGAGGACCAATGAGCAGTTCTTC. Translating gives CASSSGQRTNEQFF.

This clone was found a few times. This rearrangement joins TRBV5-4 to TRBJ1-2; a possible D gene is TRBD1 (6 bases). The CDR3 length is 15 residues. In germline, CDR1 is SGHNT, CDR2 YYREEE (reference sequence). Trimming stripped 0 bases from V and 6 bases from J, with 15 bases between. This CDR3 reads CASSLEQGRGDGYTF. The CDR3 DNA sequence: TGTGCCAGCAGCTTGGAACAGGGAAGAGGGGATGGCTACACCTTC.

This clone appeared a few times. V gene TRBV7-9 combines with J gene TRBJ2-1; 9 nucleotides agree with TRBD1. CDR3 length: 16 residues. CDR1 is SEHNR and CDR2 is FQNEAQ in the germline V gene (reference sequence). With V trimmed by 7 bases and J by 4 bases, 11 bases remained unmatched. The CDR3 sequence: CASTPIGQGLYNEQFF. The CDR3 DNA is TGTGCCAGCACCCCCATAGGACAGGGGCTTTACAATGAGCAGTTCTTC.

In this sample, this clone turned up a few times. This chain connects TRBV2 to TRBJ1-3, with TRBD1 as a possible D gene (6 bases). CDR3 size: 13 residues. Trimming removed 6 bases from V and 4 bases from J, with 10 bases in between. The germline CDR1 and CDR2 sequences are SNHLY and FYNNEI. The CDR3, as DNA: TGTGCCAGCAGACTGGGACACGGAAACACCATATATTTT. Translating it yields CASRLGHGNTIYF.

The V and J genes are TRBV5-6 and TRBJ2-6; D unresolved. This CDR3 spans 15 amino acids. The germline V gene encodes CDR1 SGHDT and CDR2 YYEEEE. Trimming removed 2 bases at V and 0 bases at J, with 6 bases between. This CDR3 is CASSFGGSGANVLTF. The CDR3 DNA is TGTGCCAGCAGCTTCGGCGGCTCTGGGGCCAACGTCCTGACTTTC. Full variable domain (outside the CDR3, taken from reference TRBV5-6 and TRBJ2-6): DAGVTQSPTHLIKTRGQQVTLRCSPKSGHDTVSWYQQALGQGPQFIFQYYEEEERQRGNFPDRFSGHQFPNYSSELNVNALLLGDSALYLCASSFGGSGANVLTFGAGSRLTVL.

This chain uses TRBV7-3 with TRBJ2-3; 8 nucleotides align to TRBD1. Germline CDR1 and CDR2: SGHTA and FQGTGA. With V trimmed by 5 bases and J by 1 base, 5 bases remained unmatched. The CDR3 contains 15 residues. The CDR3 sequence is CASSQGQGRTDTQYF. CDR3 DNA: TGTGCCAGCAGCCAAGGACAGGGCCGCACAGATACGCAGTATTTT.

The genes are TRBV29-1 and TRBJ1-1; D gene ambiguous. V gave up 1 base and J gave up 0 bases, with 3 bases separating them. Germline V lookup: CDR1 SQVTM, CDR2 ANQGSEA. There are 12 residues in the CDR3. Here the CDR3 DNA reads TGCAGCGTTGAAGCACTGAACACTGAAGCTTTCTTT. Protein product: CSVEALNTEAFF.

As DNA, the CDR3 is TGTGCCAGTAGTACGTACAGGGTAACGGGGCAGCCCCAGCATTTT. Amino acid sequence: CASSTYRVTGQPQHF. The chain carries TRBV19 and TRBJ1-5, with D perhaps matching TRBD1 (6 bases). CDR3 size: 15 residues. Trimming took 4 bases from V and 7 from J, leaving 17 bases between them. Germline V gene data show CDR1 as LNHDA and CDR2 as SQIVND (reference sequence).

The rearrangement uses TRBV18 and TRBJ2-3; tentative D call: TRBD2 (6 bases). V lost 0 bases and J 2 bases, leaving 9 bases between the germline ends. Germline values: CDR1 KGHSH, CDR2 LQKENI. The CDR3 spans 15 residues. This CDR3 is CASSPPPSDTDTQYF. The CDR3 nucleotides read TGTGCCAGCTCACCACCCCCTAGCGACACAGATACGCAGTATTTT.

This chain joins TRBV18 and TRBJ1-4; D unclear. Looked up from germline, CDR1 is KGHSH and CDR2 is LQKENI. V was trimmed by 6 bases and J by 12 bases, leaving 20 bases between them. This CDR3 region has 14 residues. CDR3 in DNA: TGTGCCAGCTCGTCGGGCCGACTGACGATGGAACTGTTTTTT. Its protein is CASSSGRLTMELFF.

The chain recombines TRBV28 with TRBJ1-5, with 7 bases aligning to TRBD1. Trimming took 6 bases from V and 2 from J; bases not matched to a gene: 4. The CDR3 spans 14 residues. The germline V gene has CDR1 MDHEN and CDR2 SYDVKM. CDR3 in amino acids: CASSGTVRNQPQHF. CDR3 DNA: TGTGCCAGCAGCGGGACAGTCCGCAATCAGCCCCAGCATTTT.